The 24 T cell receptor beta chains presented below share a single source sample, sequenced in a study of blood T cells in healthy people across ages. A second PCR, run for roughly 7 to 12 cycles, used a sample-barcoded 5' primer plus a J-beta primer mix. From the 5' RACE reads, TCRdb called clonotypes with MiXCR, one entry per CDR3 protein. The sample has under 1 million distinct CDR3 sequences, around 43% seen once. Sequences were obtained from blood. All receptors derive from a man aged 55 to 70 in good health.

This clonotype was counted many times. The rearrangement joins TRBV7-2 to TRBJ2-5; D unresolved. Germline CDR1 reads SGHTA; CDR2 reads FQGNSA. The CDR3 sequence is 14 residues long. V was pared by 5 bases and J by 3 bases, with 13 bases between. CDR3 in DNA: TGTGCCAGCAGCGCCCTTTACGGAAAAGAGACCCAGTACTTC. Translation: CASSALYGKETQYF.

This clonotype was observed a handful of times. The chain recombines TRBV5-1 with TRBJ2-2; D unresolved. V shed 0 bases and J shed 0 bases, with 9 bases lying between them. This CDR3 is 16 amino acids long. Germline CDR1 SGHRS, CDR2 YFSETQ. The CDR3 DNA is TGCGCCAGCAGCTTGGTTCTGGGAACGAACACCGGGGAGCTGTTTTTT. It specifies CASSLVLGTNTGELFF.

CDR3 sequence reads: CASISMGYYEQYF. The DNA for the CDR3 is TGTGCCAGCATTTCGATGGGCTACTACGAGCAGTACTTC. The rearrangement uses TRBV28 and TRBJ2-7; unclear D gene. Trimming stripped 7 bases from V and 3 bases from J, with 13 bases between. The germline V gene encodes CDR1 MDHEN and CDR2 SYDVKM. The CDR3 totals 13 residues.

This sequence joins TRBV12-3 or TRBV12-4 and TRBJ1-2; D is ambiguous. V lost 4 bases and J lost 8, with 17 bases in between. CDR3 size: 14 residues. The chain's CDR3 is CASSSPGPLHGYTF. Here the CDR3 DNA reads TGTGCCAGCAGTTCCCCCGGGCCCCTACACGGCTACACCTTC.

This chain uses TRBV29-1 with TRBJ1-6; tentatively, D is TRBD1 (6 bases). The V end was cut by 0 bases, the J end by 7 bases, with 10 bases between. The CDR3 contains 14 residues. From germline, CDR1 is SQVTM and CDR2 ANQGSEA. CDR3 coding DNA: TGCAGCGTTGAAGATCTACAGGGCAATTCACCCCTCCACTTT. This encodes CSVEDLQGNSPLHF.

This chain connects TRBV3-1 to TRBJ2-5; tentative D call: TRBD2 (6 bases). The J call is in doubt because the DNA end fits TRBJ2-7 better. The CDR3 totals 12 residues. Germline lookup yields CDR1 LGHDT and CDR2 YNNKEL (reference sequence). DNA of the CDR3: TGTGCCAGCAGCCAAGGGAGGGTCGAGCAGTACTTC. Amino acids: CASSQGRVEQYF.

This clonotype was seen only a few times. The CDR3 loop reads CASSKGVQDERSYEQYF. CDR3 DNA sequence: TGTGCCAGCAGCAAAGGGGTCCAGGATGAACGATCCTACGAGCAGTACTTC. The chain couples TRBV21-1 to TRBJ2-7. TRBV21-1 is a listed pseudogene. CDR3 size: 17 residues.

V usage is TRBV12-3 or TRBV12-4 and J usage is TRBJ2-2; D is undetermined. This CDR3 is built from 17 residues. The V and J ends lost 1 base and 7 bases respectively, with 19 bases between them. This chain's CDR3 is CASSLVVNRVIYGELFF. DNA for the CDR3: TGTGCCAGCAGTTTAGTGGTCAACCGTGTAATATACGGGGAGCTGTTTTTT.

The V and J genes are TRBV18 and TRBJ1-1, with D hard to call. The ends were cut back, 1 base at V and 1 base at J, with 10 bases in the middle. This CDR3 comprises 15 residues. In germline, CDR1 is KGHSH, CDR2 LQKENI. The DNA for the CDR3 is TGTGCCAGCTCACCACGGGCAGCCCAGAACACTGAAGCTTTCTTT. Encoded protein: CASSPRAAQNTEAFF.

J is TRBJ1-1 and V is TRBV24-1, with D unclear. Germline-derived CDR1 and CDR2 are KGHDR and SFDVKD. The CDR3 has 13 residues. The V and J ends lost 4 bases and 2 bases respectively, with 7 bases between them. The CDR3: CATSDQYNTEAFF. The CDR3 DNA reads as TGTGCCACCAGTGACCAGTATAACACTGAAGCTTTCTTT.

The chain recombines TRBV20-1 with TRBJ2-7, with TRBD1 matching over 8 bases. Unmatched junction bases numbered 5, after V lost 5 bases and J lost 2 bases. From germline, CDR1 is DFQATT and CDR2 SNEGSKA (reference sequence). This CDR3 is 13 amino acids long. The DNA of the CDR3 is TGCAGTGCTCGGGACAGGAGCCCCTACGAGCAGTACTTC. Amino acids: CSARDRSPYEQYF.

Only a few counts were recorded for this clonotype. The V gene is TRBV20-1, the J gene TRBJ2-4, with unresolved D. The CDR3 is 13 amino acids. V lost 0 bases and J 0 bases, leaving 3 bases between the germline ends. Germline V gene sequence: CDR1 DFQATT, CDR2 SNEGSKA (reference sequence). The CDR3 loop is CSAREAAKNIQYF. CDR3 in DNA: TGCAGTGCTAGAGAGGCAGCCAAAAACATTCAGTACTTC.

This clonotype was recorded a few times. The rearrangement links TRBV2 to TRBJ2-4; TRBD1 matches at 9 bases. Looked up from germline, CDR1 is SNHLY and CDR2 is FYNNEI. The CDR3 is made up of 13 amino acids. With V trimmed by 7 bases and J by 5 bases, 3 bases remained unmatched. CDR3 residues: CASTGQGQNIQYF. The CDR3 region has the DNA TGTGCCAGCACCGGACAGGGGCAAAACATTCAGTACTTC.

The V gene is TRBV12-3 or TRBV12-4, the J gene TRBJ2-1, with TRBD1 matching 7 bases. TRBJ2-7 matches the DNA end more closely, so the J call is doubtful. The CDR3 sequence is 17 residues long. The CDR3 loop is CASSQPGQTISYNEQYF. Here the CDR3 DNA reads TGTGCCAGCAGTCAACCGGGACAGACGATTTCCTACAATGAGCAGTACTTC.

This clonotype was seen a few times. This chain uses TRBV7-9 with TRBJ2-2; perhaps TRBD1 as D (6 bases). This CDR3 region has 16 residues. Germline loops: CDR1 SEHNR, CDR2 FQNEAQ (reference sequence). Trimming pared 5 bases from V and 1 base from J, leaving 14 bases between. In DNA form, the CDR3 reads TGTGCCAGCAGCCAGCGAGGGGGTCGGAACACCGGGGAGCTGTTTTTT. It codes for CASSQRGGRNTGELFF.

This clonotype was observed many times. The CDR3 bases are TGTGCCAGCAGCGCTCAGGGGTATCAGCCCCAGCATTTT. Protein sequence: CASSAQGYQPQHF. V gene TRBV5-5 combines with J gene TRBJ1-5; maybe TRBD1 (6 bases). The ends were cut back, 4 bases at V and 5 bases at J, with 10 bases in the middle. Germline V gene lookup returns CDR1 SGHKS and CDR2 YYEKEE (reference sequence). This CDR3 comprises 13 residues.

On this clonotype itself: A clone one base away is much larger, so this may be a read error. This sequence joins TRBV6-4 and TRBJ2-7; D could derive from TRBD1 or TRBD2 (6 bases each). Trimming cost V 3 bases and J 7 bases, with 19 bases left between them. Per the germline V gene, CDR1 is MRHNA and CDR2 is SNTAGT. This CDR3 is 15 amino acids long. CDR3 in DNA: TGTGCCAGCAGTGAGTGGGGGGCGGGCCACAATGAGCAGTACTTC. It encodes CASSEWGAGHNEQYF.

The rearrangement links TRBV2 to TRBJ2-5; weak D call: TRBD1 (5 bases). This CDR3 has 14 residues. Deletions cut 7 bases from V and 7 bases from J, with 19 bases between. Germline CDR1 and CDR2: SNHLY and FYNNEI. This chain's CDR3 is CASKSGLDVGTQYF. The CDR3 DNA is TGTGCCAGCAAGTCAGGGCTCGACGTCGGGACCCAGTACTTC.

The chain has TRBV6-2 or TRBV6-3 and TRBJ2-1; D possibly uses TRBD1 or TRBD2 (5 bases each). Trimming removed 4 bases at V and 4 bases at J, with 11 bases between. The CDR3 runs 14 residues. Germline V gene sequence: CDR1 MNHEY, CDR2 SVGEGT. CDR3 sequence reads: CASSFEGWYNEQFF. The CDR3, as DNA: TGTGCCAGCAGTTTTGAGGGGTGGTACAATGAGCAGTTCTTC.

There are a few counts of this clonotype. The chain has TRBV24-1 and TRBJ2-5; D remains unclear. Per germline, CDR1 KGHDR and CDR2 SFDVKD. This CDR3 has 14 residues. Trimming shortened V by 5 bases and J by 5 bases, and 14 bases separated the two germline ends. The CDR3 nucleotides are TGTGCCACCAGTGGACCTAACCCGGGTGAGACCCAGTACTTC. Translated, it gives CATSGPNPGETQYF.

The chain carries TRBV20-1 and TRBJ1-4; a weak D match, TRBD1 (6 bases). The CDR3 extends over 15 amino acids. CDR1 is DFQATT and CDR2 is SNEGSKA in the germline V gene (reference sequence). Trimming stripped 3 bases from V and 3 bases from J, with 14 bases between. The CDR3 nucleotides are TGCAGTGCTAGGCCCAACAGGGCGGCTAATGAAAAACTGTTTTTT. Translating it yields CSARPNRAANEKLFF.

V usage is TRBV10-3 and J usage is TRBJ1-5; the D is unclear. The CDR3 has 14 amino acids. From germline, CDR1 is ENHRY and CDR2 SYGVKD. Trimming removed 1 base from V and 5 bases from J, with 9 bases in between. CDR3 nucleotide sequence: TGTGCCATCAGTGAGTTTAGTGTGGATCAGCCCCAGCATTTT. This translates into CAISEFSVDQPQHF.

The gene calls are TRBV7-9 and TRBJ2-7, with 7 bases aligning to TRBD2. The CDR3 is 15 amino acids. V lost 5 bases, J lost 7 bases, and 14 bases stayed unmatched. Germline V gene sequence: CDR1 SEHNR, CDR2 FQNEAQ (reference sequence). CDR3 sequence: CASSPGLGLNNEQYF. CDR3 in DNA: TGTGCCAGCAGCCCCGGACTAGGCCTCAACAATGAGCAGTACTTC.

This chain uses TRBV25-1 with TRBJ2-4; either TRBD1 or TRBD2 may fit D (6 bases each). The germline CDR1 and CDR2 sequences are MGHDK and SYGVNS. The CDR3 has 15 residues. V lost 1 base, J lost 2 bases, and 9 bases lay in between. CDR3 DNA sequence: TGTGCCAGCAGTGAATGGAGGGACACCAAAAACATTCAGTACTTC. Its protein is CASSEWRDTKNIQYF.